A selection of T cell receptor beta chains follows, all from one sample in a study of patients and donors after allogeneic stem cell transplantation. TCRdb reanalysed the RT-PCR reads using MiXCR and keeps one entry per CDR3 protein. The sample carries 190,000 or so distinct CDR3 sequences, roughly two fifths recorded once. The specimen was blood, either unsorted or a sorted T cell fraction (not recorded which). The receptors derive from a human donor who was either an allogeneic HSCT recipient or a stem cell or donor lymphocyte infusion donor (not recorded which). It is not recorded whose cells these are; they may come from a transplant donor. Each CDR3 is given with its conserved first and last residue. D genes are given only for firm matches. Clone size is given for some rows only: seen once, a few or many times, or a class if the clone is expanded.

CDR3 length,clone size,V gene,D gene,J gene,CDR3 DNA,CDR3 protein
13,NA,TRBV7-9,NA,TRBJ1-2,TGTGCCAGCAGCTTTAAGGGCTTCTATGGCTACACCTTC,CASSFKGFYGYTF
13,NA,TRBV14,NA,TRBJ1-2,TGTGCCAGCAGCCAAGCAGGGCCGTATGGCTACACCTTC,CASSQAGPYGYTF
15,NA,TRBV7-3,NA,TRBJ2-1,TGTGCCAGCAGCTTAAGGGCTGTCCCCTACAATGAGCAGTTCTTC,CASSLRAVPYNEQFF
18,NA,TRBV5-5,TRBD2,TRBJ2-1,TGTGCCAGCAGCTTCCTAGGGATAGCGGGATCCTTCAACAATGAGCAGTTCTTC,CASSFLGIAGSFNNEQFF
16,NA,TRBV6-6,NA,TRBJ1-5,TGTGCCAGCACCCGGGCTGGGGACGGGAACAATCAGCCCCAGCATTTT,CASTRAGDGNNQPQHF
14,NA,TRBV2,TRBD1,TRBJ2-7,TGTGCCAGCAGTAGACAGGGGCAATCCTACGAGCAGTACTTC,CASSRQGQSYEQYF
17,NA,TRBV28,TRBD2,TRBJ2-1,TGTGCCAGCAGCCTTCCCGGAGCGGGAGGGCCTTACAATGAGCAGTTCTTC,CASSLPGAGGPYNEQFF
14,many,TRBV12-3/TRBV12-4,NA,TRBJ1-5,TGTGCCAGCAGTTTAGGGGGTAGCAATCAGCCCCAGCATTTT,CASSLGGSNQPQHF
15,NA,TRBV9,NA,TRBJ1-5,TGTGCCAGCAGCGTAGGGGAAGTAAGCAATCAGCCCCAGCATTTT,CASSVGEVSNQPQHF
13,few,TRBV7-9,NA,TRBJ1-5,TGTGCCAGCAGCTTAGAAGTAGGGACATCCCAGCATTTT,CASSLEVGTSQHF